This record looks at one TCR beta chain sequence and its context. Original processing methods: Reference gene primer amplification yielded estimated nucleated cell counts. Sequencing was performed with immunoSEQ multiplex PCR; in TCRdb, only in-frame clones are kept and a portion is missing. V, J and clone size were drawn from that table, and D and trimming were deduced from the DNA. The table shows roughly 400,000 clones, with more than 70% occurring only once. This record comes from a study of blood T cell repertoires in COVID-19. Across the study: The United States, Italy and Spain were the sources of the acute and convalescent COVID-19 samples.

Participants had their cohort set by participant-reported clinical history. Someone with COVID-19 had been met by exposed participants within 2 weeks before study entry. Germline CDR1 is MDHEN and CDR2 is SYDVKM. The CDR3 length is 17 residues. J lost 2 bases, V lost 4 bases, and 9 bases had no gene match. This clonotype originated in a woman aged 18-29 years who had been exposed to COVID-19. V gene TRBV28 combines with J gene TRBJ1-5; TRBD1 matches 9 bases. The sample consisted of PBMCs or T cells enriched from blood (not recorded which). CDR3 in DNA: TGTGCCAGCAGTTCACTAAAGACAGGGGGTGGCAATCAGCCCCAGCATTTT. It yields the protein CASSSLKTGGGNQPQHF.